Following are 17 T cell receptor beta chains from one sample sequenced in a study of cytomegalovirus exposure and HLA in healthy donors. In the PCR, 60 Vbeta and 13 Jbeta primers were used. Profiling relied on immunoSEQ multiplex PCR, and the TCRdb table lists in-frame clones only, not all of them. The sample carries under 250,000 clones, 75% to 90% recorded once. The sample comprised PBMCs. All receptors derive from a boy younger than 10 in good health and CMV-seronegative.

The J gene is TRBJ2-5, the V gene TRBV13, with 8 bases matching TRBD2. This CDR3 is built from 15 residues. J gave up 2 bases and V 3 bases, and 5 bases lay outside the gene matches. The germline gives CDR1 PRHDT, CDR2 FYEKMQ (reference sequence). The CDR3 sequence: CASSFRVAGQETQYF. DNA of the CDR3: TGTGCCAGCAGCTTTCGGGTAGCGGGACAAGAGACCCAGTACTTC.

The V and J genes are TRBV6-1 and TRBJ1-2; maybe TRBD1 (5 bases). Germline V gene sequence: CDR1 MNHNS, CDR2 SASEGT. Between the trimmed V and J ends, which lost 8 bases and 4 bases, there was a span of 11 bases. This CDR3 is built from 12 residues. DNA of the CDR3: TGTGCCAGCGGGCAGGGATCCTATGGCTACACCTTC. It specifies CASGQGSYGYTF.

V is TRBV9 and J is TRBJ2-3; 9 nucleotides match TRBD2. With 4 bases clipped from V and 8 bases from J, the junction kept 11 bases outside the gene matches. This CDR3 contains 15 residues. Germline V gene lookup returns CDR1 SGDLS and CDR2 YYNGEE. The CDR3 region is CASSPGTSPIATQYF. The CDR3 DNA reads as TGTGCCAGCAGCCCCGGGACTAGCCCCATCGCTACGCAGTATTTT.

In its sample, this clone was seen a few times. The chain couples TRBV5-1 to TRBJ2-5; D is unclear. CDR3 length: 14 amino acids. Trimming took 0 bases from V and 5 from J, leaving 11 bases between them. Germline CDR1 SGHRS, CDR2 YFSETQ. CDR3 nucleotide sequence: TGCGCCAGCAGCTTGGCCGGCAGCGCGGAGACCCAGTACTTC. Residues: CASSLAGSAETQYF.

This clone was counted a few times. The chain combines TRBV6-1 with TRBJ2-7, with D hard to call. The germline V gene encodes CDR1 MNHNS and CDR2 SASEGT. This CDR3 contains 12 residues. The V gene lost 8 bases and the J gene lost 6 bases, with 14 bases spanning the gap. CDR3 nucleotides: TGTGCCAGCTTGACTTTAGGTAGCGAGCAGTACTTC. As protein: CASLTLGSEQYF.

The genes are TRBV4-1 and TRBJ2-2; 7 bases map to TRBD1. CDR1 is MGHRA, CDR2 YSYEKL, per germline. CDR3 size: 14 residues. Trimming at V came to 4 bases and at J to 6 bases, leaving 5 bases not matched to a gene. The CDR3 coding sequence is TGCGCCAGCAGCCCCACAGGGGCAGCCGGGGAGCTGTTTTTT. Translated, it gives CASSPTGAAGELFF.

The chain carries TRBV9 and TRBJ2-7; 8 bases fit TRBD2. V was pared by 2 bases and J by 1 base, with 8 bases of the junction left unmatched. Germline loops: CDR1 SGDLS, CDR2 YYNGEE. The CDR3 covers 16 residues. CDR3 amino acids: CASSVNSGVGSYEQYF. Here the CDR3 DNA reads TGTGCCAGCAGCGTTAATAGCGGGGTAGGATCCTACGAGCAGTACTTC. Variable domain in full (rest from reference TRBV9 and TRBJ2-7): DSGVTQTPKHLITATGQRVTLRCSPRSGDLSVYWYQQSLDQGLQFLIQYYNGEERAKGNILERFSAQQFPDLHSELNLSSLELGDSALYFCASSVNSGVGSYEQYFGPGTRLTVT.

This sequence joins TRBV5-1 and TRBJ1-5; D gene ambiguous. CDR1 and CDR2 from the germline V gene are SGHRS and YFSETQ. V was cut by 0 bases and J by 0 bases, with 7 bases left in between. The CDR3 has 15 residues. CDR3 in amino acids: CASSLDIYSNQPQHF. The CDR3 DNA is TGCGCCAGCAGCTTGGACATTTATAGCAATCAGCCCCAGCATTTT.

The V call is TRBV13, the J call TRBJ2-3; D is unresolved. V dropped 1 base and J dropped 2 bases, with 4 bases sitting between them. Germline assignment: CDR1 PRHDT and CDR2 FYEKMQ (reference sequence). The CDR3 spans 13 residues. The CDR3 region is CASSLELTDTQYF. CDR3 nucleotides: TGTGCCAGCAGCTTAGAACTCACAGATACGCAGTATTTT.

This sequence joins TRBV4-2 and TRBJ2-3; D perhaps matches TRBD2 (7 bases). The CDR3 sequence is 17 residues long. The germline V gene encodes CDR1 LGHNA and CDR2 YNFKEQ. The ends were cut back, 0 bases at V and 4 bases at J, with 17 bases in the middle. The CDR3 bases are TGTGCCAGCAGCCAAGAAGGAGTTAGAGGGGGGGCAGATACGCAGTATTTT. Residues: CASSQEGVRGGADTQYF.

The chain combines TRBV7-2 with TRBJ2-1, with TRBD2 identical over 8 bases. In germline, CDR1 is SGHTA, CDR2 FQGNSA. This CDR3 region has 17 residues. The V segment lost 4 bases and the J segment 0 bases; nucleotides outside the gene matches: 8. CDR3 amino acids: CASSSEILAGSYNEQFF. As DNA, the CDR3 is TGTGCCAGCAGCTCCGAAATTCTAGCGGGCTCCTACAATGAGCAGTTCTTC.

This sequence joins TRBV5-4 and TRBJ2-7, with TRBD2 matching over 8 bases. The V and J ends lost 4 bases and 5 bases, in that order; junction bases with no gene match: 8. Germline V gives CDR1 SGHNT, CDR2 YYREEE (reference sequence). This CDR3 comprises 14 residues. In DNA, the CDR3 is TGTGCCAGCAGCCCTGGACTAGCCCTCGACGAGCAGTACTTC. This gives the protein CASSPGLALDEQYF.

This clone is a singleton in its sample. The chain carries TRBV6-6 and TRBJ2-7, with 10 bases fitting TRBD1. V was pared by 2 bases and J by 5 bases, with 9 bases of the junction left unmatched. The V gene's germline CDR1 is MNHNY and CDR2 SVGAGI (reference sequence). The CDR3 extends over 16 amino acids. For the CDR3, the DNA is TGTGCCAGCAGTTACGATACCGGGACAGGGGTCCACGAGCAGTACTTC. Translated: CASSYDTGTGVHEQYF.

This rearrangement joins TRBV7-2 to TRBJ1-6, with 7 bases matching TRBD1. The V and J ends lost 5 bases and 6 bases, in that order; junction bases with no gene match: 7. CDR1 and CDR2 from the germline V gene are SGHTA and FQGNSA. CDR3 length: 15 amino acids. The CDR3 reads CASSLQGLGNSPLHF. CDR3 bases: TGTGCCAGCAGCCTACAGGGGTTGGGTAATTCACCCCTCCACTTT.

The CDR3, as DNA: TGTGCCAGCAGCCACACTAGCGGGGGGGCGGCAGATACGCAGTATTTT. As protein: CASSHTSGGAADTQYF. V is TRBV13 and J is TRBJ2-3, with 13 bases identical to TRBD2. Germline trimming cut 5 bases from V and 4 bases from J; bases unmatched to any gene: 6. CDR3 length equals 16 residues. Per germline, CDR1 PRHDT and CDR2 FYEKMQ (reference sequence).

This sequence joins TRBV5-4 and TRBJ1-2, with D possibly TRBD1 on 6 matching bases. Germline CDR1 and CDR2: SGHNT and YYREEE (reference sequence). The CDR3 runs to 16 residues. V was cut by 4 bases and J by 4 bases, with 20 bases left in between. The CDR3 reads CASSGGILQGSYGYTF. The CDR3 coding sequence is TGTGCCAGCAGCGGCGGTATCCTACAGGGTTCCTATGGCTACACCTTC.

In DNA form, the CDR3 reads TGTGCCAGCAGTCAGACAGGGTTGGATTCACCCCTCCACTTT. It codes for CASSQTGLDSPLHF. This chain joins TRBV2 and TRBJ1-6; 7 bases align to TRBD1. The CDR3 sequence is 14 residues long. The V gene's germline CDR1 is SNHLY and CDR2 FYNNEI. With V trimmed by 5 bases and J by 8 bases, 6 bases remained unmatched. The full variable domain, with the rest looked up from reference TRBV2 and TRBJ1-6, is EPEVTQTPSHQVTQMGQEVILRCVPISNHLYFYWYRQILGQKVEFLVSFYNNEISEKSEIFDDQFSVERPDGSNFTLKIRSTKLEDSAMYFCASSQTGLDSPLHFGNGTRLTVT.